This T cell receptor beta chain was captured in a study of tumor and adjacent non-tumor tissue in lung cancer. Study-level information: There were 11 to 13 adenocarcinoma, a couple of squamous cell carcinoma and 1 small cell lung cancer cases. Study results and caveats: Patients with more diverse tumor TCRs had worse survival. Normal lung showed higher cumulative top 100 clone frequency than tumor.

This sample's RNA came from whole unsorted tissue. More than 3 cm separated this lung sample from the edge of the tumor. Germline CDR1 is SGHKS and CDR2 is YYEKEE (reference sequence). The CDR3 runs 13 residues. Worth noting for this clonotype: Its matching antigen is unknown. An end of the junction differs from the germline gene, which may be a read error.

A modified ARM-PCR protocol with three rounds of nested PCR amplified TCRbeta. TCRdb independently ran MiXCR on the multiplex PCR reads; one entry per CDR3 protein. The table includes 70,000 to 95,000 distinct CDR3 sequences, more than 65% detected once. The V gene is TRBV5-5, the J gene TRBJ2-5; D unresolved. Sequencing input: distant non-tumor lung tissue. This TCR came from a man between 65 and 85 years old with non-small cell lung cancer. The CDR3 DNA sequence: TGTGCCAGCAACTTGGTTAGTCCAGAAACCCAGTACTTC. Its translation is CASNLVSPETQYF.